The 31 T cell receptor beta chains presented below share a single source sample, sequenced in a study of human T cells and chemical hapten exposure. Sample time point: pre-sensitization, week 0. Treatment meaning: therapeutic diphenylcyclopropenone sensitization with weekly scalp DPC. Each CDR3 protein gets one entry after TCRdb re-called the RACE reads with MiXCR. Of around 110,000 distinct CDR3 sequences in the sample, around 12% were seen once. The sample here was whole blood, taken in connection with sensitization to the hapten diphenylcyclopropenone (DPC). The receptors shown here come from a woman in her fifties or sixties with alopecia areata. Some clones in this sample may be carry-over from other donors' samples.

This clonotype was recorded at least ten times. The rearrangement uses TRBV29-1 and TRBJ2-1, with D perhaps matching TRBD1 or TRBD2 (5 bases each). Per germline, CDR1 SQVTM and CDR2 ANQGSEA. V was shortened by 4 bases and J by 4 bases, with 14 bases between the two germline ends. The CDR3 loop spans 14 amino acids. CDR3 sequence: CSVVGYGAYNEQFF. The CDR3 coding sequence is TGCAGCGTTGTGGGTTACGGGGCTTACAATGAGCAGTTCTTC.

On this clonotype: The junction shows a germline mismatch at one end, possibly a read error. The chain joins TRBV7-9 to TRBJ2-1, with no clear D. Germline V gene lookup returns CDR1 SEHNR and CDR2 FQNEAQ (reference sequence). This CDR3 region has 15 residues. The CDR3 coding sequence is TGTGCCAGCAGCTTAGCAACGGTCCCCTACAGTGAGCAGTTCTTC. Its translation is CASSLATVPYSEQFF.

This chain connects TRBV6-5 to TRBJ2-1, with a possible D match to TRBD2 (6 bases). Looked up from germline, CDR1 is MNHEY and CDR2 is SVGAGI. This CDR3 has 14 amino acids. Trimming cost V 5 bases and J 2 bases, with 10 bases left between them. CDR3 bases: TGTGCCAGCAGTCTCCGGGAGACCTACAATGAGCAGTTCTTC. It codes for CASSLRETYNEQFF.

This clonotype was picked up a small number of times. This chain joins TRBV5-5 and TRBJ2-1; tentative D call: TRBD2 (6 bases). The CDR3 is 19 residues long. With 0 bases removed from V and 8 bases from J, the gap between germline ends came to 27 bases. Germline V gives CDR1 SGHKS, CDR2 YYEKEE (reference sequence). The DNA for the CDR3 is TGTGCCAGCAGCTTGGAGGGACTGAAAGTCTTCAGTTTTGGCGATGAGCAGTTCTTC. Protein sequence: CASSLEGLKVFSFGDEQFF.

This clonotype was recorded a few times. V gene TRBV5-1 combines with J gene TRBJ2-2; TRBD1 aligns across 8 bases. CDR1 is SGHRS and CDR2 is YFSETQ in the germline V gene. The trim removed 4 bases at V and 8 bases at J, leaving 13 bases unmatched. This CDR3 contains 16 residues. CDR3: CASSVDRGETSGELFF. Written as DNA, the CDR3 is TGCGCCAGCAGCGTTGACAGGGGAGAGACTAGTGGGGAGCTGTTTTTT. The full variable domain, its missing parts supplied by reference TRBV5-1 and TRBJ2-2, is KAGVTQTPRYLIKTRGQQVTLSCSPISGHRSVSWYQQTPGQGLQFLFEYFSETQRNKGNFPGRFSGRQFSNSRSEMNVSTLELGDSALYLCASSVDRGETSGELFFGEGSRLTVL.

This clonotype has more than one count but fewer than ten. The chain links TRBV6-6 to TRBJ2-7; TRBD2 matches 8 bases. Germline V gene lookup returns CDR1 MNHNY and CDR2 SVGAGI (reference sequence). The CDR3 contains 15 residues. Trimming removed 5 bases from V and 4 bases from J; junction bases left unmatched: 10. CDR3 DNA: TGTGCCAGCAGTCCCACGGGACTAGAATTGTACGAGCAGTACTTC. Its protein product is CASSPTGLELYEQYF.

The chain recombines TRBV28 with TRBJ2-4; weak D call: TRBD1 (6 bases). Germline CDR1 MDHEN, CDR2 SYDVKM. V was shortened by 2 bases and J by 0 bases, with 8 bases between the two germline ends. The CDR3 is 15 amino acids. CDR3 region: CASSLTGIAKNIQYF. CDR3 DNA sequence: TGTGCCAGCAGTTTAACAGGGATAGCCAAAAACATTCAGTACTTC.

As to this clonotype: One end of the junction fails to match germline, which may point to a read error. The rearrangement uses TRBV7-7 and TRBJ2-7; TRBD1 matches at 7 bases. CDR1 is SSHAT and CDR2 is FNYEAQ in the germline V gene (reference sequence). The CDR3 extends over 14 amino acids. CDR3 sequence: CASSLNDRAGEQYF. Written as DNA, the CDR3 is TGTGCTAGCAGCCTCAACGACAGGGCCGGCGAGCAGTACTTC.

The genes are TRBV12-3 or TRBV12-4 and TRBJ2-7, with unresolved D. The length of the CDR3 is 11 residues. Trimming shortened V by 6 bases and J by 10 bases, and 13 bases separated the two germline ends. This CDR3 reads CASSRTVPQYF. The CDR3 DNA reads TGTGCCAGCAGCCGCACAGTCCCCCAGTACTTC.

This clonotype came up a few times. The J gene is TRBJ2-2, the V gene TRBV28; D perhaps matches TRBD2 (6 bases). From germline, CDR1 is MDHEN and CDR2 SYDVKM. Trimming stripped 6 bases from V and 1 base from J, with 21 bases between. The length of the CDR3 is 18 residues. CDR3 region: CASSQETWDSLNTGELFF. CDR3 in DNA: TGTGCCAGCAGCCAAGAAACCTGGGACTCCTTGAACACCGGGGAGCTGTTTTTT.

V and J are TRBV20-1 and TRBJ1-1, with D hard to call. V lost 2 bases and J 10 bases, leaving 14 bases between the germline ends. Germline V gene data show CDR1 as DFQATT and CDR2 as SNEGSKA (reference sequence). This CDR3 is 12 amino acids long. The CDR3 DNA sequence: TGCAGTGCTAGAATCCGGGCCAGTGGAGCTTTCTTT. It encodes CSARIRASGAFF.

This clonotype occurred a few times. CDR3 nucleotides: TGTGCCAGCAGTTATAGGGCGGACTTTGAAGCTTTCTTT. This gives the protein CASSYRADFEAFF. The chain carries TRBV27 and TRBJ1-1; no clear D. The CDR3 contains 13 residues. Germline V gene sequence: CDR1 MNHEY, CDR2 SMNVEV (reference sequence). Trimming cost V 4 bases and J 7 bases, with 13 bases left between them.

The CDR3 loop reads CASSSAARTANYGYTF. The CDR3 DNA reads TGTGCCAGTAGTTCGGCAGCCCGGACCGCTAACTATGGCTACACCTTC. The chain couples TRBV19 to TRBJ1-2; D ambiguous. The V end was cut by 5 bases, the J end by 0 bases, with 16 bases between. CDR1 and CDR2 (germline): LNHDA, SQIVND (reference sequence). The CDR3 covers 16 residues.

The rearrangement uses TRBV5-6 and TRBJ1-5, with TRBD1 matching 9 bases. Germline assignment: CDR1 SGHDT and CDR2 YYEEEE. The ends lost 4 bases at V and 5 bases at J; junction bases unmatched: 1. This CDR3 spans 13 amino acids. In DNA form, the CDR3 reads TGTGCCAGCAGCCGGACAGGGGATCAGCCCCAGCATTTT. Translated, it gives CASSRTGDQPQHF.

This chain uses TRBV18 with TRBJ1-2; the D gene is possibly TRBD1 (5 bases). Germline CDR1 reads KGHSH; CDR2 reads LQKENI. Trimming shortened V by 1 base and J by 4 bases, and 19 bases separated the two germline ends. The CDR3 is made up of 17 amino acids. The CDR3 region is CASSPLTLRDGRYGYTF. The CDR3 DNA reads TGTGCCAGCTCACCACTCACCCTCCGGGACGGCCGCTATGGCTACACCTTC.

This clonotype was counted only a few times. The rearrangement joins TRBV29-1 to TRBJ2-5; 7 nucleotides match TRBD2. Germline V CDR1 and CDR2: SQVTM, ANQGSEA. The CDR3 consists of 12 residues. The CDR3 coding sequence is TGCAGTCGGGGGGAGTACGGAGAGACCCAGTACTTC. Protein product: CSRGEYGETQYF.

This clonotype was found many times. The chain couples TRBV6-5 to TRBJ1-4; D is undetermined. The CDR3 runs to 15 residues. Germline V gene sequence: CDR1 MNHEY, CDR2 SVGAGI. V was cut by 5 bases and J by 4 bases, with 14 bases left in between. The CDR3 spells CASSHEARFNEKLFF. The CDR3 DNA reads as TGTGCCAGCAGTCACGAAGCCAGGTTTAATGAAAAACTGTTTTTT.

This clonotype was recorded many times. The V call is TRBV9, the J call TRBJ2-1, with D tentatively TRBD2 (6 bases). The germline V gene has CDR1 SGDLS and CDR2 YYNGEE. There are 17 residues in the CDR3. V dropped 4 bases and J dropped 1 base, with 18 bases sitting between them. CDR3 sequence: CASSPGGSAASYNEQFF. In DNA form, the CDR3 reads TGTGCCAGCAGCCCCGGAGGGTCCGCCGCATCCTACAATGAGCAGTTCTTC.

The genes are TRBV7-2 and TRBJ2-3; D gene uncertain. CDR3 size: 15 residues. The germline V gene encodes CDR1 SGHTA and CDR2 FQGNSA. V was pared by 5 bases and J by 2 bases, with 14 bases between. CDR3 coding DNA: TGTGCCAGCAGCCCCGGGCCTCCTACCACAGATACGCAGTATTTT. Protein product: CASSPGPPTTDTQYF.

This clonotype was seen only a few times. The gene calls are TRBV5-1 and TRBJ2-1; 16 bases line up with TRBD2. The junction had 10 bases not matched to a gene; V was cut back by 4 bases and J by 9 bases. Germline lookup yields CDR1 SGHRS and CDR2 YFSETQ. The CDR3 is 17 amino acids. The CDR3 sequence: CASSTGLAGGPSGEQFF. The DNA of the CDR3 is TGCGCCAGCAGCACGGGACTAGCGGGAGGGCCGTCTGGTGAGCAGTTCTTC.

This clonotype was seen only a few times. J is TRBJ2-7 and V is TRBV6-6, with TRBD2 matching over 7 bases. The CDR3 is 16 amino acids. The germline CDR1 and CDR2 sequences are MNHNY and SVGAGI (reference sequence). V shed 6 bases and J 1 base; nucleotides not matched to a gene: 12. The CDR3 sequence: CASRYQGGGSSYEQYF. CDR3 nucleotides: TGTGCCAGCAGATATCAGGGTGGCGGGAGTTCCTACGAGCAGTACTTC.

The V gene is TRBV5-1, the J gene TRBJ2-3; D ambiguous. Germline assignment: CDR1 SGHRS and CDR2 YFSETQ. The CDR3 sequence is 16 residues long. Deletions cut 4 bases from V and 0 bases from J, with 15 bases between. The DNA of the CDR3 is TGCGCCAGCAGCCCGTCTGGGTCGGAAAGCACAGATACGCAGTATTTT. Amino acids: CASSPSGSESTDTQYF.

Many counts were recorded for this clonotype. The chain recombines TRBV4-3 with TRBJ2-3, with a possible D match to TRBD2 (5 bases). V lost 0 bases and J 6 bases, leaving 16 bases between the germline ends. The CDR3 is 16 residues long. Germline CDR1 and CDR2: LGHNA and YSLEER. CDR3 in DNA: TGCGCCAGCAGCCAAGATCAGGCGGCTAGCAGGGATACGCAGTATTTT. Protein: CASSQDQAASRDTQYF.

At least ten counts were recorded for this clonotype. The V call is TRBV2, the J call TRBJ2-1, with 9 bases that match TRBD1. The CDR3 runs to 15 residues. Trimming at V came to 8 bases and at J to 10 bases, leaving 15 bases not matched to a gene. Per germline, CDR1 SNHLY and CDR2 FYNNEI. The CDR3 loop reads CASPLGGQGNYEQFF. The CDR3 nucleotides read TGTGCCAGCCCACTTGGGGGACAGGGCAATTACGAGCAGTTCTTC.

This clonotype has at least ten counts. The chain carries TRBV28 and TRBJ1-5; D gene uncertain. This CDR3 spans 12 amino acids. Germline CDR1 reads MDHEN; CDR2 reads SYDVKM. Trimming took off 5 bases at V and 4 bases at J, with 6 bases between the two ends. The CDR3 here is CASSLGNQPQHF. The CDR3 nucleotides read TGTGCCAGCAGTCTTGGGAATCAGCCCCAGCATTTT.

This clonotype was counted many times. The CDR3 DNA reads TGTGCCAGCAGCCCCAGGACAGGGGTCGACTACGAGCAGTACTTC. It codes for CASSPRTGVDYEQYF. The V gene is TRBV7-9, the J gene TRBJ2-7; 9 bases agree with TRBD1. Per the germline V gene, CDR1 is SEHNR and CDR2 is FQNEAQ (reference sequence). Losses at the gene ends were 5 bases for V and 3 bases for J; bases not matched to a gene: 8. The CDR3 length is 15 residues.

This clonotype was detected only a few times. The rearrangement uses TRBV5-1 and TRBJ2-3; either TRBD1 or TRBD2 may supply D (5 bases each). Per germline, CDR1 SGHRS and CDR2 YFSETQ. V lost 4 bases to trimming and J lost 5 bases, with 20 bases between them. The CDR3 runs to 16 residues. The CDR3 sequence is CASSVPPGSRRDTQYF. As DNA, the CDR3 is TGCGCCAGCAGCGTTCCCCCAGGGAGCCGACGAGATACGCAGTATTTT.

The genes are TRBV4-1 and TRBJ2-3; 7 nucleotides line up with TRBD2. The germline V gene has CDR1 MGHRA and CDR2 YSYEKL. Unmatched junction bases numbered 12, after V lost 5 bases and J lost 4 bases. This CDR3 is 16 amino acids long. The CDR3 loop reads CASSSPGTNIADTQYF. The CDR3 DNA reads TGCGCCAGCAGCTCCCCCGGGACTAATATTGCAGATACGCAGTATTTT.

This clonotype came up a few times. DNA for the CDR3: TGTGCCAGCAGTTACTCGGGGACAGTAGGGACCCAGTACTTC. It translates to CASSYSGTVGTQYF. The genes are TRBV6-5 and TRBJ2-5, with 7 nucleotides matching TRBD1. The ends lost 0 bases at V and 7 bases at J; junction bases unmatched: 5. The CDR3 runs to 14 residues. Germline V lookup: CDR1 MNHEY, CDR2 SVGAGI.

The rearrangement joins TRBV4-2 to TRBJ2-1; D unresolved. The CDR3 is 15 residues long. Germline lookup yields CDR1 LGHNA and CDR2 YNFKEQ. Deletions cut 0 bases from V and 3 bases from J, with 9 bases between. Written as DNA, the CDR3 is TGTGCCAGCAGCCAAGATTGGCTACACTACAATGAGCAGTTCTTC. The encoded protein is CASSQDWLHYNEQFF.

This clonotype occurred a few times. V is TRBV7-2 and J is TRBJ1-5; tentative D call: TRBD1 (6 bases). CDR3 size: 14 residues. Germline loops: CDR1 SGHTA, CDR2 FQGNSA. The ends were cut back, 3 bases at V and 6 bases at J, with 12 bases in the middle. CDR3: CASSFLGGSQPQHF. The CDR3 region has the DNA TGTGCCAGCAGCTTTTTGGGGGGCTCTCAGCCCCAGCATTTT.